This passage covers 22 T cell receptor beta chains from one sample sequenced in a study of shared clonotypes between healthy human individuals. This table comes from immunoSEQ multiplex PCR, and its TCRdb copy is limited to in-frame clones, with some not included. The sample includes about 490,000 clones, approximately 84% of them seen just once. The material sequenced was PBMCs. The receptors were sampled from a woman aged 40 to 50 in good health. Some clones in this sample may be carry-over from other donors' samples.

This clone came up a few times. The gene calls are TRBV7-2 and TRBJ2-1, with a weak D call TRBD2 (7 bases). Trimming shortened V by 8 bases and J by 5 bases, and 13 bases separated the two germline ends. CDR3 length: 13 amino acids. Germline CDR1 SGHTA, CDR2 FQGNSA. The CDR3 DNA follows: TGTGCCAGCTCAAGGGGGGGAGACAATGAGCAGTTCTTC. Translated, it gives CASSRGGDNEQFF.

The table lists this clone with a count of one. In DNA, the CDR3 is TGTGCCAGCAGCCAATCAGGCCCACGGTCCGAGCAGTACTTC. Protein product: CASSQSGPRSEQYF. The chain links TRBV16 to TRBJ2-7; no definite D call. CDR3 length: 14 amino acids. Trimming removed 0 bases from V and 6 bases from J, with 12 bases in between. Per the germline V gene, CDR1 is KGHSY and CDR2 is FQNENV.

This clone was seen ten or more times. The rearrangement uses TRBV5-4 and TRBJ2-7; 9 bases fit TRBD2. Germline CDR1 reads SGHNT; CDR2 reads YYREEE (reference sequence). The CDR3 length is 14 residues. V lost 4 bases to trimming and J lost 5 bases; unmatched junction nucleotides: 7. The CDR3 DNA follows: TGTGCCAGCAGCCCGGATAGCGGGAGTCACGAGCAGTACTTC. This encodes CASSPDSGSHEQYF.

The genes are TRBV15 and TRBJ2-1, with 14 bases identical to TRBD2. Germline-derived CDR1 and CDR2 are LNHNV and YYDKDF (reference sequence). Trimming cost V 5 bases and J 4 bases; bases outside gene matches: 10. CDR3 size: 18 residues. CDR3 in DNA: TGTGCCACCAGCCCTCGATGGACTAGCGGGAGGCTATACAATGAGCAGTTCTTC. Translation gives CATSPRWTSGRLYNEQFF.

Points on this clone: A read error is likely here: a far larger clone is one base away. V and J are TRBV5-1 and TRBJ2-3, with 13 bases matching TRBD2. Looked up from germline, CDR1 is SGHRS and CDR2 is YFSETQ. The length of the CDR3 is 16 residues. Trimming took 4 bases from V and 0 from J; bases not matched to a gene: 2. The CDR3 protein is CASSKGLAGSTDTQYF. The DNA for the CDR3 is TGCGCCAGCAGCAAGGGACTAGCGGGGAGCACAGATACGCAGTATTTT.

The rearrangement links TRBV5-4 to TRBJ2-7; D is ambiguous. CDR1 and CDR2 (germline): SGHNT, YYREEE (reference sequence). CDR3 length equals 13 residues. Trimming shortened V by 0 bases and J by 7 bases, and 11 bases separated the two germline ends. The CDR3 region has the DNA TGTGCCAGCAGCTTGGATTTAATGGGTGAGCAGTACTTC. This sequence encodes CASSLDLMGEQYF.

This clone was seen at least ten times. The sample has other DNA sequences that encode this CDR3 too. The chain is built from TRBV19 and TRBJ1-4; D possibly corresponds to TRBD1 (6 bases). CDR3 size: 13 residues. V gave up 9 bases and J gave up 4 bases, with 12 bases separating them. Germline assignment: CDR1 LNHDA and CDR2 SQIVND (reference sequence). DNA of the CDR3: TGTGCCAGCTCGGACAGATTTAATGAAAAACTGTTTTTT. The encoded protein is CASSDRFNEKLFF. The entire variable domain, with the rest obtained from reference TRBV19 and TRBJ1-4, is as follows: DGGITQSPKYLFRKEGQNVTLSCEQNLNHDAMYWYRQDPGQGLRLIYYSQIVNDFQKGDIAEGYSVSREKKESFPLTVTSAQKNPTAFYLCASSDRFNEKLFFGSGTQLSVL.

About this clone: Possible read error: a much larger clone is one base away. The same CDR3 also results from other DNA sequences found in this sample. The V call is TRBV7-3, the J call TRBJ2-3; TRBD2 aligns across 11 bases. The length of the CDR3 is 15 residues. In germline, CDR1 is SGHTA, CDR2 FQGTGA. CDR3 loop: CASSTTSGRADTQYF. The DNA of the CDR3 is TGTGCCAGCAGCACCACTAGCGGGAGAGCAGATACGCAGTACTTT.

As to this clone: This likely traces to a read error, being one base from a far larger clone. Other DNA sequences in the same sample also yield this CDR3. CDR3 coding DNA: TGTGCCAGGAGTGTAATAGGGACGCAAGGCTACACCTTC. Its protein product is CARSVIGTQGYTF. The chain couples TRBV30 to TRBJ1-2; a weak D match, TRBD1 (5 bases). CDR3 size: 13 residues. Germline V gene lookup returns CDR1 GTSNPN and CDR2 SVGIG (reference sequence).

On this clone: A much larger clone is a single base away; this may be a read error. CDR3 nucleotide sequence: TGTGCCAGCAGCTTACTACTAGCGTCCGCGAACACCGGGGAGCTGTCTTTT. Its protein is CASSLLLASANTGELSF. The chain employs TRBV7-2 and TRBJ2-2; 7 bases match TRBD2. The CDR3 spans 17 residues. The germline V gene encodes CDR1 SGHTA and CDR2 FQGNSA.

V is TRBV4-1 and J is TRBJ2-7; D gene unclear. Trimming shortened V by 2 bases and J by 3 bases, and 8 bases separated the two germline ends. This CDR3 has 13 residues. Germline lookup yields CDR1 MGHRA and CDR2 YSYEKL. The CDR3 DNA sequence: TGCGCCAGCAGCCAAAGATTGCTCTACGAGCAGTACTTC. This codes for CASSQRLLYEQYF.

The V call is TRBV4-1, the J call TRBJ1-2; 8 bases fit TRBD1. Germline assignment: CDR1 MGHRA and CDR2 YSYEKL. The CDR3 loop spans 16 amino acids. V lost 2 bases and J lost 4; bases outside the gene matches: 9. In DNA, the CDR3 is TGCGCCAGCAGCCAACCGACAGGGGCTACATCCTATGGCTACACCTTC. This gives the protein CASSQPTGATSYGYTF.

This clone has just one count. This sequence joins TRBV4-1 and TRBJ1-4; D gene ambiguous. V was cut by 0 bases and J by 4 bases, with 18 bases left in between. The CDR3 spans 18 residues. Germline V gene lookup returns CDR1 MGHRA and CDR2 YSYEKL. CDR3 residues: CASSQDGRAGELNEKLFF. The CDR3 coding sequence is TGCGCCAGCAGCCAAGACGGTAGGGCAGGAGAGCTTAATGAAAAACTGTTTTTT.

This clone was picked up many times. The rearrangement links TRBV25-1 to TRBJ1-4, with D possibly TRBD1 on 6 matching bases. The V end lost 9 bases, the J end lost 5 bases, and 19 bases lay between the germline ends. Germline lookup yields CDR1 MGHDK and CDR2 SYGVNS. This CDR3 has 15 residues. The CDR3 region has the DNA TGTGCCAGTGGTCCACAGGGACGGCACAATGAAAAACTGTTTTTT. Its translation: CASGPQGRHNEKLFF.

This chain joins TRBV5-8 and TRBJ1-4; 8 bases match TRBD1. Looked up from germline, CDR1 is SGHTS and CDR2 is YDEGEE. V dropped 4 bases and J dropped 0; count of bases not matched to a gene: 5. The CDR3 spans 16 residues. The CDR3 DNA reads TGTGCCAGCAGCCCCGGGACAGGTGCAACTAATGAAAAACTGTTTTTT. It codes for CASSPGTGATNEKLFF.

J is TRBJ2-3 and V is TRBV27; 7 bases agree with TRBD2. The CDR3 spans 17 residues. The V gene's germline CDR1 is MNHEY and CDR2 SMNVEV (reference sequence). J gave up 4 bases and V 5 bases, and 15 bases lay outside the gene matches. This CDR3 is CASSDLGRPSGADTQYF. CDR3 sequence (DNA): TGTGCCAGCAGTGACCTCGGGAGGCCCTCGGGGGCAGATACGCAGTATTTT.

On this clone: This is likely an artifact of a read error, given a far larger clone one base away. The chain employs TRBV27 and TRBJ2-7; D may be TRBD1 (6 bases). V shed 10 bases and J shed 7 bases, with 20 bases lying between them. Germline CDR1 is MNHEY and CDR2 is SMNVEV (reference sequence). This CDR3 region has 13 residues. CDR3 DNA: TGTGCCATCTCGGGACACGGTACCCGAGAGCAGTACTTC. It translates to CAISGHGTREQYF.

CDR3 nucleotide sequence: TGCAGCGTTGATCTGGGGTTAACTGGGGCCAACGTCCTGACTTTC. This sequence encodes CSVDLGLTGANVLTF. The chain recombines TRBV29-1 with TRBJ2-6; D is uncertain. CDR1 and CDR2 (germline): SQVTM, ANQGSEA. The V gene lost 3 bases and the J gene lost 2 bases, with 11 bases spanning the gap. The length of the CDR3 is 15 residues.

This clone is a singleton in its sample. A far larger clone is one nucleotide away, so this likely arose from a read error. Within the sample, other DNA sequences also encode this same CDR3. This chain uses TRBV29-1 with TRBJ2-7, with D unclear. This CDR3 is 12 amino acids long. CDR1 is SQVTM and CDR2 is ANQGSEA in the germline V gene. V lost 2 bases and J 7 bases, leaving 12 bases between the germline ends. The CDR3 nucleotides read TGCAGCGTTGAAACCCCAGGTAGGGAGCAGTACTTC. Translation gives CSVETPGREQYF.

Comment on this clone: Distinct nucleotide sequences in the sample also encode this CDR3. The CDR3 bases are TGTGCCAGCAGTGAAGCGGGGGGCTACAATGAGCAGTTCTTC. It encodes CASSEAGGYNEQFF. The gene calls are TRBV6-1 and TRBJ2-1; D may be TRBD2 (6 bases). Trimming shortened V by 0 bases and J by 3 bases, and 6 bases separated the two germline ends. The germline V gene has CDR1 MNHNS and CDR2 SASEGT. The CDR3 sequence is 14 residues long.

The CDR3 DNA reads as TGCGCCAGCAGGAACCCGGGACTAGCGGGGCCCGGGGAAGCCTCGGAGACCCAGTACTTC. It codes for CASRNPGLAGPGEASETQYF. J is TRBJ2-5 and V is TRBV10-2; 13 nucleotides line up with TRBD2. Germline V gene sequence: CDR1 WSHSY, CDR2 SAAADI. J was trimmed by 5 bases and V by 6 bases; bases with no gene match: 21. This CDR3 is 20 amino acids long.

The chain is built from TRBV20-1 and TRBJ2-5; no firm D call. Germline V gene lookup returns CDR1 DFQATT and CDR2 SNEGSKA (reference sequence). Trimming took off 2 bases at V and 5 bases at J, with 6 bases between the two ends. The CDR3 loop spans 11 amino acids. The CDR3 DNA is TGCAGTGCTAGATGGGCGGAGACCCAGTACTTC. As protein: CSARWAETQYF.